A single sample gave rise to the 24 T cell receptor beta chains below, sequenced in a study of T-cell memory formation after mild COVID-19. From the 5' RACE reads, TCRdb called clonotypes with MiXCR, one entry per CDR3 protein. The table shows under 450,000 distinct CDR3 sequences, with about a quarter occurring only once. The material sequenced was PBMCs or a T cell subset sorted from them (not recorded which). Receptors originate from an adult woman who had mild COVID-19 (a few samples of this study predate the infection). Cell type and time point are not known.

This clonotype came up a few times. The chain uses TRBV2 and TRBJ2-5; 11 nucleotides align to TRBD2. V shed 5 bases and J 4 bases; nucleotides not matched to a gene: 3. Germline-derived CDR1 and CDR2 are SNHLY and FYNNEI. The CDR3 is 14 residues long. The DNA of the CDR3 is TGTGCCAGCAGTTTACTAGCGGGGGCAGAGACCCAGTACTTC. Its protein product is CASSLLAGAETQYF.

This clonotype was observed many times. The rearrangement links TRBV20-1 to TRBJ2-7, with D perhaps TRBD2 (5 bases). V gave up 6 bases and J gave up 0 bases, with 18 bases separating them. CDR1 DFQATT and CDR2 SNEGSKA come from the germline V gene (reference sequence). This CDR3 region has 15 residues. The CDR3 nucleotides are TGCAGTGCCGCCCCCTTGAGCGGAGACTCCTACGAGCAGTACTTC. Protein sequence: CSAAPLSGDSYEQYF.

This rearrangement joins TRBV11-1 to TRBJ2-2; either TRBD1 or TRBD2 may fit D (5 bases each). V was cut by 1 base and J by 7 bases, with 16 bases left in between. Germline V gene sequence: CDR1 SGHAT, CDR2 FQDESV (reference sequence). This CDR3 contains 16 residues. The CDR3 sequence: CASSLDAGRSHGELFF. The CDR3 coding sequence is TGTGCCAGCAGCTTAGACGCAGGGAGAAGTCACGGGGAGCTGTTTTTT.

This chain joins TRBV7-2 and TRBJ2-5; 8 positions agree with TRBD1. CDR1 and CDR2 from the germline V gene are SGHTA and FQGNSA. CDR3 length: 16 amino acids. Trimming cost V 3 bases and J 5 bases; bases outside gene matches: 11. The CDR3: CASSLGPRGQWETQYF. In nucleotides, the CDR3 is TGTGCCAGCAGCTTGGGTCCCAGGGGGCAGTGGGAGACCCAGTACTTC.

The V call is TRBV2, the J call TRBJ1-5; unclear D gene. V was clipped by 2 bases and J by 1 base, with 9 bases between them. Germline CDR1 is SNHLY and CDR2 is FYNNEI. This CDR3 region has 15 residues. The chain's CDR3 is CASSESAASNQPQHF. The CDR3 nucleotides are TGTGCCAGCAGTGAATCGGCAGCAAGCAATCAGCCCCAGCATTTT.

The CDR3 sequence is CASSPVKLRNTEAFF. The DNA of the CDR3 is TGTGCCAGCAGCCCCGTAAAGCTCAGGAACACTGAAGCTTTCTTT. This chain links TRBV7-2 with TRBJ1-1; no reliable D call. With 5 bases removed from V and 1 base from J, the gap between germline ends came to 14 bases. Germline V CDR1 and CDR2: SGHTA, FQGNSA. The CDR3 contains 15 residues.

This clonotype was detected only a few times. This chain links TRBV20-1 with TRBJ1-3, with D perhaps TRBD1 (6 bases). V was pared by 7 bases and J by 4 bases, with 14 bases between. The CDR3 contains 13 residues. Germline V gives CDR1 DFQATT, CDR2 SNEGSKA (reference sequence). For the CDR3, the DNA is TGCAGTGTTTTGAGGGGGGTAGGAAACACCATATATTTT. Encoded protein: CSVLRGVGNTIYF.

This chain connects TRBV27 to TRBJ1-5; 12 bases are a match to TRBD1. There are 15 residues in the CDR3. Per the germline V gene, CDR1 is MNHEY and CDR2 is SMNVEV (reference sequence). V gave up 2 bases and J gave up 7 bases; unmatched junction bases: 3. CDR3 DNA: TGTGCCAGCAGTTTAGGGACAGGGGGCCGACAGCCCCAGCATTTT. Translated, it gives CASSLGTGGRQPQHF.

This clonotype was detected a few times. The V gene is TRBV12-3 or TRBV12-4, the J gene TRBJ2-3; a weak D match, TRBD2 (5 bases). Trimming shortened V by 6 bases and J by 4 bases, and 8 bases separated the two germline ends. CDR3 length: 12 residues. The CDR3 DNA reads TGTGCCAGCAGCAAACTAGCAGATACGCAGTATTTT. Translation gives CASSKLADTQYF.

The chain employs TRBV7-3 and TRBJ2-1, with 12 bases identical to TRBD2. CDR3 length: 16 amino acids. Germline CDR1 reads SGHTA; CDR2 reads FQGTGA. J lost 4 bases, V lost 5 bases, and 6 bases had no gene match. Here the CDR3 DNA reads TGTGCCAGCAGCCTGACTAGCGGGAGTATTTACAATGAGCAGTTCTTC. Translated, it gives CASSLTSGSIYNEQFF.

This clonotype turned up a few times. This chain joins TRBV25-1 and TRBJ1-1; D uncertain. The CDR3 has 14 residues. Per the germline V gene, CDR1 is MGHDK and CDR2 is SYGVNS. V was shortened by 2 bases and J by 1 base, with 8 bases between the two germline ends. The DNA for the CDR3 is TGTGCCAGCAGTGAAGGTATACCGAACACTGAAGCTTTCTTT. As protein: CASSEGIPNTEAFF.

The chain recombines TRBV29-1 with TRBJ2-1; unclear D gene. Germline loops: CDR1 SQVTM, CDR2 ANQGSEA. CDR3 length: 13 amino acids. The V gene lost 4 bases and the J gene lost 6 bases, with 13 bases spanning the gap. CDR3 region: CSVGWDRSNEQFF. DNA of the CDR3: TGCAGCGTTGGATGGGATAGGAGCAATGAGCAGTTCTTC.

There are a few counts of this clonotype. The rearrangement uses TRBV3-1 and TRBJ1-5; D is ambiguous. Trimming left V 4 bases short and J 5 bases short, with 9 bases between. The germline V gene has CDR1 LGHDT and CDR2 YNNKEL (reference sequence). CDR3 length: 13 residues. The CDR3 DNA follows: TGTGCCAGCAGCCCAGATCCCTATCAGCCCCAGCATTTT. It encodes CASSPDPYQPQHF.

CDR3 nucleotides: TGTGCCAGTAGAGGGACAGGGGGTCGTGGCTACACCTTC. As protein: CASRGTGGRGYTF. This chain links TRBV19 with TRBJ1-2; 11 bases align to TRBD1. CDR1 is LNHDA and CDR2 is SQIVND in the germline V gene (reference sequence). V lost 6 bases and J lost 7; bases outside the gene matches: 4. CDR3 size: 13 residues.

This clonotype was seen only a few times. The chain joins TRBV12-3 or TRBV12-4 to TRBJ1-4; D is unclear. Trimming pared 6 bases from V and 8 bases from J, leaving 16 bases between. CDR3 length: 14 residues. In nucleotides, the CDR3 is TGTGCCAGCAGCCCCCCCCTCTTGGGGGAAAAACTGTTTTTT. This codes for CASSPPLLGEKLFF.

This clonotype has only a few counts. The chain is built from TRBV7-3 and TRBJ2-3; D is uncertain. Germline V CDR1 and CDR2: SGHTA, FQGTGA. Trimming pared 3 bases from V and 2 bases from J, leaving 6 bases between. CDR3 length equals 13 residues. The CDR3 loop is CASSFLYTDTQYF. In nucleotides, the CDR3 is TGTGCCAGCAGCTTCCTTTACACAGATACGCAGTATTTT. Drawing the rest from reference TRBV7-3 and TRBJ2-3, the complete variable domain is GAGVSQTPSNKVTEKGKYVELRCDPISGHTALYWYRQSLGQGPEFLIYFQGTGAADDSGLPNDRFFAVRPEGSVSTLKIQRTERGDSAVYLCASSFLYTDTQYFGPGTRLTVL.

The rearrangement links TRBV3-1 to TRBJ1-1; D unresolved. CDR1 and CDR2 (germline): LGHDT, YNNKEL (reference sequence). V lost 1 base and J 1 base, leaving 10 bases between the germline ends. This CDR3 has 15 amino acids. CDR3 protein: CASSQGGTPNTEAFF. The CDR3, as DNA: TGTGCCAGCAGCCAAGGGGGAACACCGAACACTGAAGCTTTCTTT.

The rearrangement uses TRBV4-2 and TRBJ2-2; D could derive from TRBD1 or TRBD2 (5 bases each). Per germline, CDR1 LGHNA and CDR2 YNFKEQ. Trimming cost V 4 bases and J 5 bases, with 11 bases left between them. This CDR3 comprises 14 residues. The CDR3 sequence is CASSPWDRTGELFF. The CDR3 DNA sequence: TGTGCCAGCAGCCCATGGGACCGTACCGGGGAGCTGTTTTTT.

Only a few counts were recorded for this clonotype. The chain is built from TRBV5-1 and TRBJ2-5, with 10 bases fitting TRBD1. With 0 bases clipped from V and 5 bases from J, the junction kept 4 bases outside the gene matches. The germline V gene encodes CDR1 SGHRS and CDR2 YFSETQ. This CDR3 has 15 residues. CDR3 protein: CASSLAGTGAETQYF. In DNA form, the CDR3 reads TGCGCCAGCAGCTTGGCCGGGACAGGGGCGGAGACCCAGTACTTC.

The rearrangement uses TRBV18 and TRBJ2-5, with 7 positions matching TRBD2. Germline CDR1 reads KGHSH; CDR2 reads LQKENI. V lost 5 bases and J lost 4; bases outside the gene matches: 7. There are 14 residues in the CDR3. CDR3: CASSYRPGGETQYF. The CDR3, as DNA: TGTGCCAGCTCATATCGCCCGGGGGGAGAGACCCAGTACTTC. Using reference TRBV18 and TRBJ2-5 for the parts outside the CDR3, the full variable domain is NAGVMQNPRHLVRRRGQEARLRCSPMKGHSHVYWYRQLPEEGLKFMVYLQKENIIDESGMPKERFSAEFPKEGPSILRIQQVVRGDSAAYFCASSYRPGGETQYFGPGTRLLVL.

As for this clonotype: A junction end diverges from the germline sequence, so it may reflect a read error. The chain employs TRBV5-6 and TRBJ2-4; TRBD2 agrees at 7 bases. This CDR3 region has 11 residues. The V gene's germline CDR1 is SGHDT and CDR2 YYEEEE. The DNA for the CDR3 is TGTGCCAGCAGCTACAACCGGGAGGAGGACTTC. It codes for CASSYNREEDF.

The chain carries TRBV7-9 and TRBJ2-2, with no clear D. The ends were cut back, 4 bases at V and 4 bases at J, with 7 bases in the middle. The CDR3 loop spans 13 amino acids. Germline CDR1 and CDR2: SEHNR and FQNEAQ (reference sequence). The chain's CDR3 is CASSSPLTGELFF. The CDR3 DNA is TGTGCCAGCAGCTCCCCCCTCACCGGGGAGCTGTTTTTT.

This clonotype was counted a few times. The chain joins TRBV12-3 or TRBV12-4 to TRBJ2-5, with 11 nucleotides matching TRBD2. J was trimmed by 3 bases and V by 5 bases; bases with no gene match: 11. This CDR3 is 17 amino acids long. The CDR3 reads CASSQGTSGGHKETQYF. DNA for the CDR3: TGTGCCAGCAGTCAAGGAACTAGCGGGGGACATAAAGAGACCCAGTACTTC.

The CDR3 reads CASSPMTVNYGYTF. The CDR3, as DNA: TGTGCCAGCAGCCCCATGACAGTTAACTATGGCTACACCTTC. The chain combines TRBV7-9 with TRBJ1-2, with D maybe TRBD1 (5 bases). Germline V gene sequence: CDR1 SEHNR, CDR2 FQNEAQ (reference sequence). The V gene lost 5 bases and the J gene lost 1 base, with 11 bases spanning the gap. The CDR3 has 14 amino acids.